These T cell receptor beta chains were read from a single sample in a study of T cells in Graves' hyperthyroidism and ophthalmopathy. TCRdb re-called the multiplex PCR reads through MiXCR, storing one row per CDR3 protein. The data hold under 350,000 distinct CDR3 sequences, with approximately 18% observed a single time. Input material: blood. The source of these receptors is a woman between 45 and 65 years old with Graves' hyperthyroidism. Each CDR3 is given with its conserved first and last residue. D genes are given only for firm matches. Clone size is given for some rows only: seen once, a few or many times, or a class if the clone is expanded.

CSASRSWPQGGEQFF	TGCAGTGCTAGTAGATCTTGGCCCCAGGGAGGTGAGCAGTTCTTC	-	TRBV20-1	TRBJ2-1	-
CASSIGGAASYNEQFF	TGTGCCAGCAGCATTGGCGGAGCAGCGTCTTACAATGAGCAGTTCTTC	-	TRBV11-2	TRBJ2-1	-
CASRRATWAEAFF	TGTGCCAGCAGACGAGCGACGTGGGCTGAAGCTTTCTTT	many	TRBV28	TRBJ1-1	-
CASSSGWGGDEKLFF	TGCGCCAGCAGCTCCGGATGGGGAGGGGATGAAAAACTGTTTTTT	many	TRBV5-1	TRBJ1-4	-
CSAPGPQAAYEQYF	TGCAGTGCACCAGGACCTCAGGCGGCCTACGAGCAGTACTTC	many	TRBV20-1	TRBJ2-7	-
CSVLRGDHNYGYTF	TGCAGCGTTCTCAGGGGCGATCACAACTATGGCTACACCTTC	many	TRBV29-1	TRBJ1-2	-
CSAQTGPEKLFF	TGCAGCGCCCAGACAGGACCGGAAAAACTGTTTTTT	-	TRBV29-1	TRBJ1-4	-
CASSLQQENYGYTF	TGTGCCAGCAGCTTACAACAGGAGAACTATGGCTACACCTTC	many	TRBV7-2	TRBJ1-2	-
CASSLFMRNEQYF	TGTGCCAGCAGTTTATTTATGAGGAACGAGCAGTACTTC	many	TRBV28	TRBJ2-7	-
CATQAPGRETQYF	TGTGCCACCCAAGCACCAGGGCGAGAGACCCAGTACTTC	once	TRBV24-1	TRBJ2-5	-
CASSPTWEPNQPQHF	TGTGCCAGCTCACCAACTTGGGAGCCCAATCAGCCCCAGCATTTT	many	TRBV18	TRBJ1-5	-
CASSSQGGGTEAFF	TGTGCCAGCAGTTCCCAGGGTGGGGGGACTGAAGCTTTCTTT	many	TRBV28	TRBJ1-1	-
CASSAYVTGELFF	TGTGCCAGCAGTGCCTATGTCACCGGGGAGCTGTTTTTT	many	TRBV2	TRBJ2-2	-
CASSSGVHPGGNQPQHF	TGTGCCAGCAGTTCCGGGGTTCACCCAGGGGGCAATCAGCCCCAGCATTTT	few	TRBV6-1	TRBJ1-5	-
CAWGGSYEQYF	TGTGCCTGGGGGGGCTCCTACGAGCAGTACTTC	few	TRBV30	TRBJ2-7	-
CASSLEFYPGTDNEKLFF	TGTGCCAGCAGCTTAGAATTTTATCCCGGGACAGATAATGAAAAACTGTTTTTT	-	TRBV7-8	TRBJ1-4	TRBD1
CASSLFGGNEQFF	TGTGCCAGCAGCTTATTCGGCGGCAATGAGCAGTTCTTC	many	TRBV7-8	TRBJ2-1	-
CASSYFRGQGGYTF	TGTGCCAGCAGTTACTTTCGGGGACAGGGTGGCTACACCTTC	many	TRBV6-2/TRBV6-3	TRBJ1-2	TRBD1
CAVGPGGLDSGNTIYF	TGTGCCGTAGGCCCTGGGGGCCTAGACTCTGGAAACACCATATATTTT	few	TRBV10-3	TRBJ1-3	-
CASNRGAGNEMAYNEQFF	TGTGCCAGCAACCGAGGAGCGGGCAATGAAATGGCCTACAATGAGCAGTTCTTC	-	TRBV12-3/TRBV12-4	TRBJ2-1	-
CASSLGRNYNEQFF	TGTGCCAGCAGTTTAGGTCGGAATTACAATGAGCAGTTCTTC	many	TRBV27	TRBJ2-1	-
CASRNGGSGNTIYF	TGTGCCAGCAGAAACGGGGGCTCCGGAAACACCATATATTTT	-	TRBV27	TRBJ1-3	-
CSAGGGPTEAFF	TGCAGCGCTGGGGGGGGGCCCACTGAAGCTTTCTTT	once	TRBV29-1	TRBJ1-1	-
CSAIQTGTGEGTDTQYF	TGCAGTGCTATCCAAACCGGGACAGGGGAGGGCACAGATACGCAGTATTTT	-	TRBV20-1	TRBJ2-3	TRBD1
CASSLYYSSGNTIYF	TGTGCCAGCAGTTTATATTACAGCTCTGGAAACACCATATATTTT	many	TRBV12-3/TRBV12-4	TRBJ1-3	-
CASSYSGTDEQFF	TGTGCCAGCAGTTATTCGGGTACCGATGAGCAGTTCTTC	many	TRBV6-6	TRBJ2-1	-
CVSSLPQPQHF	TGTGTTTCCTCACTTCCCCAGCCCCAGCATTTT	many	TRBV12-5	TRBJ1-5	-
CAIRGGDTYEQYF	TGTGCCATCCGAGGGGGAGACACCTACGAGCAGTACTTC	-	TRBV6-1	TRBJ2-7	-
CASTSGVYNEQFF	TGTGCCAGCACCAGCGGGGTGTACAATGAGCAGTTCTTC	-	TRBV12-3/TRBV12-4	TRBJ2-1	TRBD2
CASKQQETQYF	TGTGCCAGCAAACAGCAAGAGACCCAGTACTTC	-	TRBV2	TRBJ2-5	-
CAWSRGQGGKKLFF	TGTGCCTGGAGTCGCGGACAGGGGGGTAAAAAACTGTTTTTT	few	TRBV30	TRBJ1-4	TRBD1
CASSLEILSNQPQHF	TGTGCCAGCAGTTTAGAGATTCTTAGCAATCAGCCCCAGCATTTT	-	TRBV7-8	TRBJ1-5	-
CSARISEGIRNTEAFF	TGCAGTGCTAGAATATCAGAGGGAATACGAAACACTGAAGCTTTCTTT	many	TRBV20-1	TRBJ1-1	-
CAWSVRLEKLFF	TGTGCCTGGAGTGTACGTTTGGAAAAACTGTTTTTT	many	TRBV30	TRBJ1-4	-
CASRSIGDLSYNEQFF	TGTGCCAGCAGGAGTATTGGGGACTTATCCTACAATGAGCAGTTCTTC	-	TRBV4-2	TRBJ2-1	-
CARGDGYGYTF	TGTGCCAGGGGGGACGGATATGGCTACACCTTC	-	TRBV2	TRBJ1-2	-
CASSHTSGSGEQFF	TGTGCCAGCAGCCACACTAGCGGGAGTGGTGAGCAGTTCTTC	few	TRBV7-6	TRBJ2-1	TRBD2
CASSLDGDPKTYGYTF	TGCGCCAGCAGCTTGGATGGGGACCCTAAAACCTATGGCTACACCTTC	many	TRBV5-1	TRBJ1-2	-
CSVGIRSWDEQFF	TGCAGCGTTGGTATCCGGTCTTGGGATGAGCAGTTCTTC	few	TRBV29-1	TRBJ2-1	-
CASRSGTSGGNEQFF	TGTGCCAGCCGATCCGGGACTAGCGGGGGAAATGAGCAGTTCTTC	many	TRBV12-3/TRBV12-4	TRBJ2-1	TRBD2
CASSQVAGGLFADTQYF	TGCGCCAGCAGCCAAGTTGCAGGGGGCCTATTCGCGGATACGCAGTATTTT	-	TRBV4-1	TRBJ2-3	TRBD1
CASSQDEARYNEQFF	TGCGCCAGCAGCCAAGACGAGGCGCGGTACAATGAGCAGTTCTTC	-	TRBV5-1	TRBJ2-1	-
CSARGGASGSEDTQYF	TGCAGTGCTAGAGGGGGGGCTAGCGGGAGTGAGGATACGCAGTATTTT	many	TRBV20-1	TRBJ2-3	TRBD2
CASSYSGSGTDTQYF	TGTGCCAGCAGTTACTCAGGGAGTGGCACAGATACGCAGTATTTT	-	TRBV6-5	TRBJ2-3	-
CSARVGSWATEAFF	TGCAGTGCTAGAGTTGGGTCCTGGGCCACTGAAGCTTTCTTT	-	TRBV20-1	TRBJ1-1	-
CASSEVGAYNEQFF	TGTGCCAGCAGTGAAGTGGGCGCCTACAATGAGCAGTTCTTC	few	TRBV6-1	TRBJ2-1	-
CASSPTATNYGYTF	TGCGCCAGCAGCCCGACGGCTACTAACTATGGCTACACCTTC	few	TRBV4-1	TRBJ1-2	-
CASNTGGFGAQYF	TGTGCCAGCAACACGGGGGGGTTTGGGGCCCAGTACTTC	many	TRBV6-1	TRBJ2-5	TRBD2
CASSERGLLAKNIQYF	TGTGCCAGCAGTGAAAGAGGCTTACTAGCCAAAAACATTCAGTACTTC	-	TRBV6-1	TRBJ2-4	-
CASSILDRPEKLFF	TGTGCCAGTAGTATCCTGGACAGGCCTGAAAAACTGTTTTTT	-	TRBV19	TRBJ1-4	TRBD1
CASSLGQSRSYNEQFF	TGTGCCAGCAGCTTGGGACAGTCGAGATCCTACAATGAGCAGTTCTTC	many	TRBV5-4	TRBJ2-1	-
CASSYSSSPGYEQYF	TGTGCCAGCAGTTACTCTAGCTCTCCGGGGTACGAGCAGTACTTC	-	TRBV6-2/TRBV6-3	TRBJ2-7	-
CASSEDQRDTQYF	TGTGCCAGCAGTGAGGACCAGAGAGATACGCAGTATTTT	many	TRBV6-1	TRBJ2-3	-
CASAPDSQETQYF	TGTGCTAGTGCCCCCGACAGCCAAGAGACCCAGTACTTC	few	TRBV12-5	TRBJ2-5	-
CASSPTSGGADTQYF	TGTGCCAGCAGCCCTACTAGCGGGGGGGCAGATACGCAGTATTTT	many	TRBV7-8	TRBJ2-3	TRBD2